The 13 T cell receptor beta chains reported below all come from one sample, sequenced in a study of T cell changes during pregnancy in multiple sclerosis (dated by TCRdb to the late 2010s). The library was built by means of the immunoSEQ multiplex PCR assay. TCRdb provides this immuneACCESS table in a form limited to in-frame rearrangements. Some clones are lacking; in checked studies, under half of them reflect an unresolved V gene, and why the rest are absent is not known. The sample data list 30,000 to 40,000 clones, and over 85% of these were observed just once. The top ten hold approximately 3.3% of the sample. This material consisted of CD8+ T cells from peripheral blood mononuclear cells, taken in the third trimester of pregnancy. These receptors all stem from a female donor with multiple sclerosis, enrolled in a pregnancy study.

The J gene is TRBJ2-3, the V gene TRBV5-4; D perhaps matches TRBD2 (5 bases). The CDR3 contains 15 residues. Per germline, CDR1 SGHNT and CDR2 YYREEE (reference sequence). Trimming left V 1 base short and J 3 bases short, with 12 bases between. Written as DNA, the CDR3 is TGTGCCAGCAGCTTGCCGGACTCACCGACAGATACGCAGTATTTT. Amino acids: CASSLPDSPTDTQYF.

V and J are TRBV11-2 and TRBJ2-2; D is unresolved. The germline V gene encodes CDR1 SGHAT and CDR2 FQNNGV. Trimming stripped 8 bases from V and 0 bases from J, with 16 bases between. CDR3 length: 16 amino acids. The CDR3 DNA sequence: TGTGCCAGCGCCGGTGGAGACGGAGCGAACACCGGGGAGCTGTTTTTT. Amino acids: CASAGGDGANTGELFF.

In DNA, the CDR3 is TGTGCCAGCAGTCCCCAACTTTATAGCAATCAGCCCCAGCATTTT. It codes for CASSPQLYSNQPQHF. The chain has TRBV6-5 and TRBJ1-5; D is unclear. The V end lost 5 bases, the J end lost 0 bases, and 11 bases lay between the germline ends. From germline, CDR1 is MNHEY and CDR2 SVGAGI. The CDR3 covers 15 residues.

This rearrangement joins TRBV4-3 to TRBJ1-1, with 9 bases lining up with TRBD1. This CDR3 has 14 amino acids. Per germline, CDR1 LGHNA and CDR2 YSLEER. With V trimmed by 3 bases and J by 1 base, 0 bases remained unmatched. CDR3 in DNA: TGCGCCAGCAGCCAGGGACAGGGGAACACTGAAGCTTTCTTT. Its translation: CASSQGQGNTEAFF.

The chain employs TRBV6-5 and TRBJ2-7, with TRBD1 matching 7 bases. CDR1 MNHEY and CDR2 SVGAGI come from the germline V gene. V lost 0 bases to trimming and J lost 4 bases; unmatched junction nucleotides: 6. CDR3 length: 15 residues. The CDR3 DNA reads TGTGCCAGCAGTTACTCCCGGACAGGTCGTTACGAGCAGTACTTC. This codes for CASSYSRTGRYEQYF.

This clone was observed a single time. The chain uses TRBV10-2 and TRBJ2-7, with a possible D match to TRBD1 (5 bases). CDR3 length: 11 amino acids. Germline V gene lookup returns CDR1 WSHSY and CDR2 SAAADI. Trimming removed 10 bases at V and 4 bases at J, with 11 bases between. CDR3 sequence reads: CAIRQQYEQYF. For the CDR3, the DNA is TGCGCCATCAGACAGCAGTACGAGCAGTACTTC.

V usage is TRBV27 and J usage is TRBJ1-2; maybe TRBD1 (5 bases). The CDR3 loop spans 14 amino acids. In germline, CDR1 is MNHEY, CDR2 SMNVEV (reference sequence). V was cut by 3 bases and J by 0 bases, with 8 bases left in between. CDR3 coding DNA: TGTGCCAGCAGTTTTGGGGGGTCTAACTATGGCTACACCTTC. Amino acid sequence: CASSFGGSNYGYTF.

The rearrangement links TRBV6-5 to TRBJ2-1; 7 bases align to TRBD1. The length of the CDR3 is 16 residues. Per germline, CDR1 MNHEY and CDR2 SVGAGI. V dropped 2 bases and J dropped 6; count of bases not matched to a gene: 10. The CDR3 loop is CASSYPRTGFRNEQFF. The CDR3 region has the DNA TGTGCCAGCAGTTACCCTAGGACAGGTTTTCGCAATGAGCAGTTCTTC.

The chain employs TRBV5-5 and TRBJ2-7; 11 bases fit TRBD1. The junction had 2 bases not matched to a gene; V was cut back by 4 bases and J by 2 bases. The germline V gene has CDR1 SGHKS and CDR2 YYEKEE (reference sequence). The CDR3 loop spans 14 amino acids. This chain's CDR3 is CASSVDRGPYEQYF. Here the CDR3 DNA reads TGTGCCAGCAGCGTGGACAGGGGGCCCTACGAGCAGTACTTC.

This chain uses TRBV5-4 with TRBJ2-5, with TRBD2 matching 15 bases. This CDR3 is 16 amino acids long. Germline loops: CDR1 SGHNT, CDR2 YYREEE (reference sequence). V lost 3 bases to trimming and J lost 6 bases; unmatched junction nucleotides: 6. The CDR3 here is CASSSGLAGGTQTQYF. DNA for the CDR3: TGTGCCAGCAGCTCGGGACTAGCGGGGGGTACTCAGACCCAGTACTTC.

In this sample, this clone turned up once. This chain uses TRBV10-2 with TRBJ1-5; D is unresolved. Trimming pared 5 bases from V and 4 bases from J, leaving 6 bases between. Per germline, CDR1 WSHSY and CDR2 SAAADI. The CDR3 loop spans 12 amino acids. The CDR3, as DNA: TGCGCCAGCAGTCATACTAATCAGCCCCAGCATTTT. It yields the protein CASSHTNQPQHF.

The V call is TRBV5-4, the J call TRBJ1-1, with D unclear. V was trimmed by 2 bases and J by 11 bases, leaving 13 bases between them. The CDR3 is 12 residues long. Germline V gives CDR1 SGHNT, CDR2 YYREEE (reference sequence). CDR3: CASSFGRFEAFF. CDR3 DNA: TGTGCCAGCAGCTTCGGTAGATTCGAGGCTTTCTTT.

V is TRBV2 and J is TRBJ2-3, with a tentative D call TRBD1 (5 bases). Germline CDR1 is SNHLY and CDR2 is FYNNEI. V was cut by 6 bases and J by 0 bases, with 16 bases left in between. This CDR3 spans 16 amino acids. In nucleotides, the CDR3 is TGTGCCAGCAGCCCTACGACAGTCACTAGCACAGATACGCAGTATTTT. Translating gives CASSPTTVTSTDTQYF.